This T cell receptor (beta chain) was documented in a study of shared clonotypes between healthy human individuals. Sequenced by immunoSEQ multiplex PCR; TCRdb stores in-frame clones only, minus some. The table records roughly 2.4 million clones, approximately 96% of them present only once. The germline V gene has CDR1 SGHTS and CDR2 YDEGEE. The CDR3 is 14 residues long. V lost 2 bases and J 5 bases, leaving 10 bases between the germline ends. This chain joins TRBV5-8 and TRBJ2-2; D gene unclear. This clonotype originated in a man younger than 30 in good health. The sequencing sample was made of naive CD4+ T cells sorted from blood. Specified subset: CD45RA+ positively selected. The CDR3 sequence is CASSLNGGTGELFF. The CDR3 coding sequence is TGTGCCAGCAGCTTAAACGGTGGAACCGGGGAGCTGTTTTTT.